This T cell receptor beta chain was profiled in a study of CD8 T cells in Susac syndrome (dated by TCRdb to between 2018 and 2021). Concerning the study at large: Whether CD8+ T cell activation and differentiation in Susac syndrome was antigen driven was tested using repertoire sequencing. Overall study outcomes, separate from this receptor: The number of individuals in the TCR sequencing and HLA analysis was acknowledged as relatively small.

High-throughput TCR beta sequencing profiled peripheral blood CD8+ and CD4+ T cells from healthy donors, Susac syndrome patients and multiple sclerosis patients. Multiple sclerosis controls were treatment-naive patients with stable or active relapsing-remitting disease fulfilling revised McDonald criteria. Bulk CD8+ and CD4+ T cells were purified magnetically by negative isolation, whereas CD8+ TEMRA cells were enriched by FACS. Blood was collected in EDTA tubes and processed within 24 hours, with PBMCs isolated through density gradient centrifugation. PBMCs intended for TCR sequencing were frozen in liquid nitrogen and were later thawed in a 37 degrees C water bath. A purity of at least 90% was achieved for sorted or isolated CD4+, CD8+ and CD8+ TEMRA cells. RNA was extracted using the RNeasy kit, and about 0.45 to 1 ug of the RNA was reverse transcribed with random hexamers. The immunoSEQ multiplex PCR assay, which covers 54 Vbeta and 13 Jbeta segments, was used to amplify TCR beta CDR3 regions. To correct PCR amplification bias, a synthetic template baseline was used for both primer optimization and computational correction. The published analysis was carried out like this. Only productive sequences were kept, with reads annotated to V, D and J genes according to IMGT and analyzed in immunoSEQ Analyzer. Clonality was calculated as one minus the Shannon entropy normalized by log2 of the number of productive unique sequences. Public and private clones were assessed among the 100 most prevalent clones of each patient and control. A clone was defined as Susac-specific if it was absent from the healthy and MS cohorts, from over a thousand published viral clones and from other ImmuneACCESS disease sequences. TCRdb redid the processing of the public reads, applying fastp at Q25 and MiXCR, and retained in-frame beta chains. Here each entry gathers all rows of one CDR3 protein and keeps the most common genes and DNA. The V and J calls and clone size are TCRdb's, not the authors'. In all, the sample holds approximately 180,000 distinct CDR3 sequences, and under 95% of those were seen once. Roughly 0.097% of the sample is held by the ten biggest clonotypes.

On this clonotype: What this receptor recognizes is not known. Per-base qualities were not stored, and no clone one base away is much larger.

Including the terminal cysteine and phenylalanine, the CDR3 comprises 14 residues. Of the read, only the CDR3 DNA is kept; its 42 bases are in frame from base 1. The V and J ends are trimmed by 5 bases and 4 bases, leaving 14 bases between them. The germline V gene yields MNHEY for CDR1 and SVGAGI for CDR2. The clonotype comes from a human donor with multiple sclerosis. The sequence links TRBV6-5 to TRBJ1-2; TRBD1 is possibly the D segment (6 matching bases). Sequenced material: CD4+ T cells from PBMCs. The sequence in DNA is TGTGCCAGCAGTCACAGGGTACCCACCTATGGCTACACCTTC. This encodes CASSHRVPTYGYTF.